The next 2 T cell receptor beta chains were all read from a single sample in a study of CD4+ T cells in melanoma (dated by TCRdb to between 2021 and 2022). The method behind the library was the immunoSEQ multiplex PCR assay. TCRdb obtained this table from immuneACCESS and retained in-frame rearrangements with V and J assigned. These tables miss some clones; where compared with another copy, unresolved V genes account for less than half of the shortfall, and the remainder is unexplained. The sample table records thousands of clones; about 70% of these occur just once. The top ten hold 30% of the sample. Sequenced: cells from a culture (not recorded whether cultured in vitro). These receptor sequences come from a human donor with melanoma.

V gene TRBV7-9 combines with J gene TRBJ2-7; 11 bases match TRBD1. The length of the CDR3 is 18 residues. Germline V lookup: CDR1 SEHNR, CDR2 FQNEAQ (reference sequence). Trimming at V came to 5 bases and at J to 6 bases, leaving 18 bases not matched to a gene. The CDR3 here is CASSTLWGQGVVESEQYF. CDR3 DNA: TGTGCCAGCAGCACCCTATGGGGACAGGGGGTGGTTGAGAGCGAGCAGTACTTC.

The chain has TRBV10-3 and TRBJ2-4; 9 nucleotides agree with TRBD1. This CDR3 comprises 16 residues. CDR1 and CDR2 from the germline V gene are ENHRY and SYGVKD. With 3 bases clipped from V and 8 bases from J, the junction kept 11 bases outside the gene matches. CDR3 sequence reads: CAISEGTGTRVDIQYF. CDR3 nucleotides: TGTGCCATCAGTGAAGGGACAGGGACGCGGGTAGACATTCAGTACTTC.